Presented here are 20 T cell receptor beta chains from one specimen sequenced in a study of radiotherapy plus CTLA-4 blockade in lung cancer. Generated by immunoSEQ multiplex PCR, the TCRdb table keeps only in-frame clones and is missing some. Here the sample spans approximately 69,000 clones, about 80% being singletons. The starting material was peripheral blood, obtained from a patient treated with radiotherapy plus ipilimumab. The source is a human donor with non-small cell lung cancer who had a complete response to radiotherapy plus ipilimumab.

This clone was recorded once. The rearrangement links TRBV7-2 to TRBJ2-2, with D possibly matching TRBD1 (6 bases). Germline V gives CDR1 SGHTA, CDR2 FQGNSA. CDR3 length: 17 residues. V shed 0 bases and J shed 4 bases, with 15 bases lying between them. DNA of the CDR3: TGTGCCAGCAGCTTAGCGGGACCGGGACACCGCACCGGGGAGCTGTTTTTT. Amino acid sequence: CASSLAGPGHRTGELFF.

This chain connects TRBV18 to TRBJ1-1; D is unresolved. Deletions cut 1 base from V and 8 bases from J, with 17 bases between. Germline V CDR1 and CDR2: KGHSH, LQKENI. This CDR3 region has 15 residues. The CDR3 nucleotides read TGTGCCAGCTCACCACTAGGCAGCAGAGATCAAGAAGCTTTCTTT. It codes for CASSPLGSRDQEAFF.

The rearrangement joins TRBV19 to TRBJ1-4; 7 nucleotides align to TRBD1. With V trimmed by 8 bases and J by 5 bases, 2 bases remained unmatched. The V gene's germline CDR1 is LNHDA and CDR2 SQIVND (reference sequence). The length of the CDR3 is 12 residues. The CDR3 sequence: CASGDRNEKLFF. The CDR3 region has the DNA TGTGCCAGTGGGGACAGAAATGAAAAACTGTTTTTT.

A few counts support this clone. The chain uses TRBV12-5 and TRBJ1-1, with unresolved D. The CDR3 sequence is 14 residues long. Germline V CDR1 and CDR2: LGHNT, FRNRAP. Trimming pared 1 base from V and 1 base from J, leaving 7 bases between. DNA of the CDR3: TGTGCTAGTGGTTTGGCCACTTGGAACACTGAAGCTTTCTTT. Translation: CASGLATWNTEAFF.

In its sample, this clone was seen once. One junction end does not reproduce the germline sequence, and a read error may be involved. V usage is TRBV7-7 and J usage is TRBJ2-3, with D perhaps TRBD1 or TRBD2 (6 bases each). Germline-derived CDR1 and CDR2 are SSHAT and FNYEAQ (reference sequence). The CDR3 has 15 amino acids. In nucleotides, the CDR3 is TGTGCTAGCAGCCGGGGGCAGCCGAGCACAGATACGCAGTATTTT. Translating it yields CASSRGQPSTDTQYF.

The chain has TRBV18 and TRBJ1-1; D may be TRBD1 (6 bases). Trimming stripped 1 base from V and 1 base from J, with 10 bases between. The CDR3 totals 15 residues. Germline V gene sequence: CDR1 KGHSH, CDR2 LQKENI. The chain's CDR3 is CASSPRTAANTEAFF. The DNA of the CDR3 is TGTGCCAGCTCACCACGGACAGCCGCGAACACTGAAGCTTTCTTT.

The J gene is TRBJ1-1, the V gene TRBV9; D is uncertain. Germline CDR1 and CDR2: SGDLS and YYNGEE. V lost 4 bases, J lost 11 bases, and 15 bases lay in between. The CDR3 contains 12 residues. The CDR3 spells CASSPRTGGAFF. CDR3 in DNA: TGTGCCAGCAGCCCCAGGACGGGTGGGGCTTTCTTT. The full variable domain, in which reference TRBV9 and TRBJ1-1 provide the parts outside the CDR3, is DSGVTQTPKHLITATGQRVTLRCSPRSGDLSVYWYQQSLDQGLQFLIQYYNGEERAKGNILERFSAQQFPDLHSELNLSSLELGDSALYFCASSPRTGGAFFGQGTRLTVV.

This clone was counted many times. V gene TRBV19 combines with J gene TRBJ1-5; D remains ambiguous. Germline values: CDR1 LNHDA, CDR2 SQIVND (reference sequence). The CDR3 sequence is 16 residues long. V was shortened by 5 bases and J by 0 bases, with 14 bases between the two germline ends. The CDR3 sequence: CASSFRVMNSNQPQHF. The CDR3 nucleotides are TGTGCCAGTAGTTTTCGAGTGATGAATAGCAATCAGCCCCAGCATTTT.

In its sample, this clone was seen once. The J gene is TRBJ2-5, the V gene TRBV4-3; 14 nucleotides line up with TRBD2. The germline CDR1 and CDR2 sequences are LGHNA and YSLEER. The CDR3 sequence is 16 residues long. Trimming removed 3 bases from V and 5 bases from J; junction bases left unmatched: 5. CDR3 protein: CASSQGLAGAWETQYF. The CDR3 coding sequence is TGCGCCAGCAGCCAGGGACTAGCGGGGGCTTGGGAGACCCAGTACTTC.

The chain combines TRBV19 with TRBJ1-5, with TRBD1 matching over 7 bases. The CDR3 extends over 18 amino acids. From germline, CDR1 is LNHDA and CDR2 SQIVND (reference sequence). V was clipped by 4 bases and J by 0 bases; unmatched bases: 12. The CDR3 sequence is CASSTGTGALPSNQPQHF. The CDR3 nucleotides read TGTGCCAGTAGTACGGGTACAGGGGCCCTCCCTAGCAATCAGCCCCAGCATTTT.

The rearrangement links TRBV7-2 to TRBJ2-2; D not resolved. The germline gives CDR1 SGHTA, CDR2 FQGNSA. This CDR3 has 13 residues. V lost 1 base and J lost 6, with 6 bases in between. CDR3 protein: CASSLDASGELFF. Here the CDR3 DNA reads TGTGCCAGCAGCTTAGACGCCTCCGGGGAGCTGTTTTTT. The full variable domain, completed using reference TRBV7-2 and TRBJ2-2, is GAGVSQSPSNKVTEKGKDVELRCDPISGHTALYWYRQSLGQGLEFLIYFQGNSAPDKSGLPSDRFSAERTGGSVSTLTIQRTQQEDSAVYLCASSLDASGELFFGEGSRLTVL.

The rearrangement links TRBV27 to TRBJ2-7, with a tentative D call TRBD1 (6 bases). V shed 2 bases and J shed 7 bases, with 15 bases lying between them. CDR3 length: 14 amino acids. Germline lookup yields CDR1 MNHEY and CDR2 SMNVEV (reference sequence). The CDR3 region is CASSLNRAMGEQYV. The CDR3 DNA follows: TGTGCCAGCAGTTTAAACAGGGCCATGGGGGAGCAGTACGTC.

This rearrangement joins TRBV7-2 to TRBJ1-6, with a possible D match to TRBD1 (5 bases). Germline assignment: CDR1 SGHTA and CDR2 FQGNSA. The CDR3 length is 14 residues. The ends were cut back, 5 bases at V and 7 bases at J, with 12 bases in the middle. The CDR3 DNA reads TGTGCCAGCAGCGAAGGACACCCCAATTCACCCCTCCACTTT. Amino acids: CASSEGHPNSPLHF. Full variable domain (remainder filled in from reference TRBV7-2 and TRBJ1-6): GAGVSQSPSNKVTEKGKDVELRCDPISGHTALYWYRQSLGQGLEFLIYFQGNSAPDKSGLPSDRFSAERTGGSVSTLTIQRTQQEDSAVYLCASSEGHPNSPLHFGNGTRLTVT.

This clone has a handful of counts. V usage is TRBV5-4 and J usage is TRBJ1-2, with D possibly TRBD1 on 6 matching bases. The germline CDR1 and CDR2 sequences are SGHNT and YYREEE (reference sequence). Trimming shortened V by 1 base and J by 1 base, and 11 bases separated the two germline ends. There are 15 residues in the CDR3. CDR3 bases: TGTGCCAGCAGCTTGCCGACAGGAGTTAACTATGGCTACACCTTC. This translates into CASSLPTGVNYGYTF.

This chain joins TRBV7-8 and TRBJ1-5, with TRBD1 matching over 10 bases. CDR1 SGHVS and CDR2 FQNEAQ come from the germline V gene. CDR3 size: 15 residues. V shed 1 base, J shed 9 bases, and the junction held 6 bases outside the gene matches. The CDR3 protein is CASSLGGTGDGPQHF. As DNA, the CDR3 is TGTGCCAGCAGCTTAGGGGGGACAGGGGACGGGCCCCAGCATTTT. The full variable domain, in which reference TRBV7-8 and TRBJ1-5 provide the parts outside the CDR3, is GAGVSQSPRYKVAKRGQDVALRCDPISGHVSLFWYQQALGQGPEFLTYFQNEAQLDKSGLPSDRFFAERPEGSVSTLKIQRTQQEDSAVYLCASSLGGTGDGPQHFGDGTRLSIL.

CDR3 bases: TGTGCCAGCGGGCAAAGGCGGGGGGCTCTCCAAGAGACCCAGTACTTC. Translating gives CASGQRRGALQETQYF. The chain employs TRBV27 and TRBJ2-5; 8 positions match TRBD2. Trimming at V came to 8 bases and at J to 1 base, leaving 12 bases not matched to a gene. The CDR3 runs 16 residues. Germline V gives CDR1 MNHEY, CDR2 SMNVEV (reference sequence).

The V and J genes are TRBV13 and TRBJ2-7; D is unclear. V lost 3 bases to trimming and J lost 6 bases, with 9 bases between them. This CDR3 has 12 residues. CDR1 is PRHDT, CDR2 FYEKMQ, per germline (reference sequence). CDR3 in amino acids: CASSFQPAEQYV. Here the CDR3 DNA reads TGTGCCAGCAGCTTTCAGCCCGCCGAGCAGTACGTC.

V is TRBV5-4 and J is TRBJ2-7; 9 bases line up with TRBD1. From germline, CDR1 is SGHNT and CDR2 YYREEE (reference sequence). V dropped 6 bases and J dropped 6; count of bases not matched to a gene: 13. CDR3 length: 15 residues. CDR3 sequence reads: CASTRAGTGTGEQYF. The CDR3 region has the DNA TGTGCCAGCACCAGAGCTGGGACAGGGACTGGCGAGCAGTACTTC.

This chain connects TRBV19 to TRBJ2-5; 9 bases align to TRBD1. Germline-derived CDR1 and CDR2 are LNHDA and SQIVND (reference sequence). V trimming: 5 bases; J trimming: 4 bases; junction bases outside the gene matches: 11. CDR3 length: 16 amino acids. CDR3 region: CASSYYRGRVGETQYF. CDR3 nucleotide sequence: TGTGCCAGTAGTTACTACAGGGGGCGCGTTGGAGAGACCCAGTACTTC.

The chain is built from TRBV12-5 and TRBJ2-1; TRBD1 agrees at 8 bases. The germline V gene has CDR1 LGHNT and CDR2 FRNRAP. The V segment lost 6 bases and the J segment 1 base; nucleotides outside the gene matches: 5. CDR3 length: 15 residues. The CDR3 reads CASGSGQGSYNEQFF. The CDR3 region has the DNA TGTGCTAGTGGCTCCGGACAGGGTTCCTACAATGAGCAGTTCTTC.